A single sample gave rise to the 10 T cell receptor beta chains below, sequenced in a study of cytotoxic CD8 clonotypes in ibrutinib-treated CLL. TCRdb's copy holds only in-frame clones and misses some; the assay was immunoSEQ multiplex PCR. Seen here are hundreds of thousands of clones, 60% to 80% observed once, and the top ten hold 11%. The sequencing here drew on PBMCs, taken after 12 months of ibrutinib treatment. Receptors originate from a human donor with chronic lymphocytic leukemia.

The chain is built from TRBV10-2 and TRBJ1-5; no firm D call. This CDR3 spans 13 amino acids. V lost 7 bases, J lost 1 base, and 8 bases lay in between. CDR1 is WSHSY, CDR2 SAAADI, per germline. The CDR3 sequence is CASKASSNQPQHF. CDR3 bases: TGCGCCAGCAAGGCTTCGAGCAATCAGCCCCAGCATTTT.

This clone was counted a few times. This chain joins TRBV6-4 and TRBJ1-2; no clear D gene. V was shortened by 5 bases and J by 4 bases, with 11 bases between the two germline ends. CDR1 is MRHNA and CDR2 is SNTAGT in the germline V gene. The CDR3 sequence is 13 residues long. CDR3 protein: CASSPYGPYGYTF. The CDR3 DNA reads TGTGCCAGCAGTCCCTACGGCCCCTATGGCTACACCTTC.

The chain joins TRBV6-6 to TRBJ2-7, with 7 bases lining up with TRBD2. CDR1 is MNHNY, CDR2 SVGAGI, per germline (reference sequence). The CDR3 spans 16 residues. The V segment lost 0 bases and the J segment 1 base; nucleotides outside the gene matches: 6. In nucleotides, the CDR3 is TGTGCCAGCAGTTACTCTACCGGGGGAGGGTCCTACGAGCAGTACTTC. This codes for CASSYSTGGGSYEQYF.

In this sample, this clone turned up once. The chain joins TRBV7-9 to TRBJ1-1, with D tentatively TRBD1 (5 bases). Germline assignment: CDR1 SEHNR and CDR2 FQNEAQ (reference sequence). CDR3 length equals 15 residues. The V end lost 2 bases, the J end lost 1 base, and 11 bases lay between the germline ends. As DNA, the CDR3 is TGTGCCAGCAGCTTACCCCCTACAGGGAACACTGAAGCTTTCTTT. This encodes CASSLPPTGNTEAFF.

This chain connects TRBV6-5 to TRBJ2-5; possible D gene TRBD2, 7 bases. Germline CDR1 MNHEY, CDR2 SVGAGI. The CDR3 sequence is 16 residues long. V lost 4 bases to trimming and J lost 0 bases, with 15 bases between them. The CDR3 protein is CASSWGGLSYQETQYF. The DNA of the CDR3 is TGTGCCAGCAGTTGGGGGGGGCTTTCGTACCAAGAGACCCAGTACTTC.

This chain uses TRBV29-1 with TRBJ1-2; D gene ambiguous. There are 12 residues in the CDR3. In germline, CDR1 is SQVTM, CDR2 ANQGSEA. With 3 bases removed from V and 4 bases from J, the gap between germline ends came to 9 bases. CDR3 coding DNA: TGCAGCGTTGACCGCTTGGGCTATGGCTACACCTTC. Amino acid sequence: CSVDRLGYGYTF.

This rearrangement joins TRBV29-1 to TRBJ1-2, with 8 bases aligning to TRBD1. Germline values: CDR1 SQVTM, CDR2 ANQGSEA. V gave up 5 bases and J gave up 11 bases; unmatched junction bases: 7. This CDR3 region has 11 residues. The CDR3 DNA is TGCAGCGTTTCCGGGACAGGATATTACACCTTC. Its protein product is CSVSGTGYYTF.

J is TRBJ2-5 and V is TRBV28; 7 bases are a match to TRBD1. The length of the CDR3 is 14 residues. CDR1 is MDHEN, CDR2 SYDVKM, per germline. After removal of 6 bases from V and 6 bases from J, the junction contained 10 bases not matched to a gene. The DNA for the CDR3 is TGTGCCAGCAGCCTCACAGGGGCTGAGAAGACCCAGTACTTC. It encodes CASSLTGAEKTQYF.

This clone has only a few counts. This sequence joins TRBV10-3 and TRBJ1-2, with TRBD1 matching over 7 bases. The CDR3 is 13 amino acids. CDR1 is ENHRY and CDR2 is SYGVKD in the germline V gene. V gave up 5 bases and J gave up 2 bases; unmatched junction bases: 2. CDR3 sequence reads: CAISLQGNYGYTF. The CDR3, as DNA: TGTGCCATCAGTTTACAGGGGAACTATGGCTACACCTTC.

CDR3 protein: CASSVNIALTYNEQFF. The CDR3 DNA reads as TGTGCCAGCAGCGTAAATATCGCGTTAACCTACAATGAGCAGTTCTTC. The rearrangement joins TRBV9 to TRBJ2-1, with unresolved D. The CDR3 has 16 amino acids. CDR1 and CDR2 from the germline V gene are SGDLS and YYNGEE. The V end lost 1 base, the J end lost 2 bases, and 13 bases lay between the germline ends.